The clone carrying this T cell receptor (beta chain) has just a few counts. The germline V gene has CDR1 SGHNT and CDR2 YYREEE (reference sequence). The CDR3 has 18 amino acids. J gave up 4 bases and V 4 bases, and 17 bases lay outside the gene matches. Enrolled during active infection, Seattle patients were then followed longitudinally. This entry is derived from a study of blood T cell repertoires in COVID-19. Overall study context: Researchers got acute and convalescent COVID-19 samples from the United States, Italy and Spain.

This table comes from immunoSEQ multiplex PCR, and its TCRdb copy is limited to in-frame clones, with some not included. The repertoire includes 150,000 to 200,000 clones, 65% to 90% of them detected once, and around 7% sits in the top ten. This receptor was obtained from a woman aged 40 to 50 with COVID-19, enrolled during active disease. The chain is built from TRBV5-4 and TRBJ2-5, with 9 bases aligning to TRBD2. Sequenced: peripheral blood. The CDR3 nucleotides are TGTGCCAGCAGCCTGGCAGGGTCGCGCGGGGGGGCCGGAGAGACCCAGTACTTC. It is translated as CASSLAGSRGGAGETQYF. The full variable domain, in which reference TRBV5-4 and TRBJ2-5 provide the parts outside the CDR3, is ETGVTQSPTHLIKTRGQQVTLRCSSQSGHNTVSWYQQALGQGPQFIFQYYREEENGRGNFPPRFSGLQFPNYSSELNVNALELDDSALYLCASSLAGSRGGAGETQYFGPGTRLLVL.